The sequence of this T cell receptor (beta chain) was determined in a study of blood T cells in healthy people across ages. A second PCR, run for about 7 to 11 cycles, used a sample-barcoded 5' primer plus a J-beta primer mix. One entry per CDR3 protein results from TCRdb running MiXCR on the 5' RACE reads. The sample consists of about 770,000 distinct CDR3 sequences, around 45% of them appearing once. Study conclusions and caveats: In these data, TCR beta diversity tracked strongly with naive T cell percentage. CMV status of donors was unknown, possibly confounding expanded clonotype changes.

V gave up 0 bases and J gave up 4 bases; unmatched junction bases: 12. The CDR3 is 18 residues long. Germline loops: CDR1 LGHNA, CDR2 YSLEER. Per individual sample, total RNA of at least 5 micrograms was extracted. This clonotype was picked up a small number of times. What it recognizes is unknown. The J gene is TRBJ2-1, the V gene TRBV4-3; TRBD1 agrees at 7 bases. Sequenced: blood. This TCR came from a man between 60 and 75 years old in good health. In nucleotides, the CDR3 is TGCGCCAGCAGCCAAGAAGGGCTCACAGGGGCCCTTTACAATGAGCAGTTCTTC. Its translation: CASSQEGLTGALYNEQFF.